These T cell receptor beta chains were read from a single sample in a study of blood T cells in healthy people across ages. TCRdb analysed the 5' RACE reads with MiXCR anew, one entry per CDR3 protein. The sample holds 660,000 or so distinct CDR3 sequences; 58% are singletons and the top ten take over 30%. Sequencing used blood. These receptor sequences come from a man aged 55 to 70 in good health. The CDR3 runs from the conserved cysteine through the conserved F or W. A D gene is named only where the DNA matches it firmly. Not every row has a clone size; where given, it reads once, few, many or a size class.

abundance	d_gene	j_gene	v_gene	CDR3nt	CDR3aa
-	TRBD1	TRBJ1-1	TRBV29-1	TGCAGCGGTCAACCGACAGGGGCAAACACTGAAGCTTTCTTT	CSGQPTGANTEAFF
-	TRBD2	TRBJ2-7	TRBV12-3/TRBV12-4	TGTGCCAGCGGGTACGGGGCGGGGGTGTACGAGCAGTACTTC	CASGYGAGVYEQYF
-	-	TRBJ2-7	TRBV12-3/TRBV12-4	TGTGCCAGCAGTTTTGGTTTTGACCATTACGAGCAGTACTTC	CASSFGFDHYEQYF
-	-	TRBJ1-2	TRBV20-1	TGCAGTGCGGGTGGGCGGCCCGTCACCTTC	CSAGGRPVTF
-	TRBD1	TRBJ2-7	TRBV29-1	TGCAGCGTAGCGACAGGGACCTCCTACAATGAGCAGTACTTC	CSVATGTSYNEQYF
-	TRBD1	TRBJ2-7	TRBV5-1	TGCGCCAGCAGCTTGGCCGGGGACAGTTCCTACAATGAGCAGTACTTC	CASSLAGDSSYNEQYF
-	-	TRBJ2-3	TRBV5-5	TGTGCCAGCAGCTTGTCGGCGTCAACACCAGATACGCAGTATTTT	CASSLSASTPDTQYF
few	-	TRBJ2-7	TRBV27	TGTGCCACACTACGACAGGCGATCTCCTACGAGCAGTACTTC	CATLRQAISYEQYF
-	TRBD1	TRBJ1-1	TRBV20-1	TGCAGTGCTAGATGGGACAGGGAGGCAGCTTTCTTT	CSARWDREAAFF
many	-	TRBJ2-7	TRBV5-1	TGCGCCAGCAGCTCCGACCCCGGGCTCAGCGAGCAGTACTTC	CASSSDPGLSEQYF
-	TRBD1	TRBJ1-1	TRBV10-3	TGTGCCATCACCGAGGGAGGGACAGGGGGATGGAACACTGAAGCTTTCTTT	CAITEGGTGGWNTEAFF
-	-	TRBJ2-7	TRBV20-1	TGCAGTGCTAGCATCGGAACCGAGCAGTACTTC	CSASIGTEQYF
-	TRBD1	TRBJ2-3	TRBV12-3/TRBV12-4	TGTGCCAGCAGCCCCGGGACAGGGGGCATAGATACGCAGTATTTT	CASSPGTGGIDTQYF